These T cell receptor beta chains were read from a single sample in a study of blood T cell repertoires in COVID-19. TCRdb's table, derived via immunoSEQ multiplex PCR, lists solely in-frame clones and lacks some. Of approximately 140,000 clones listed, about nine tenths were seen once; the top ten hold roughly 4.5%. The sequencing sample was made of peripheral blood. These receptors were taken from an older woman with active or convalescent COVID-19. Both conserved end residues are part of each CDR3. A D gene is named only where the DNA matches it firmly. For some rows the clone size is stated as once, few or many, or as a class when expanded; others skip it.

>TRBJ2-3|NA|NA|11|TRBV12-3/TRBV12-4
TGTGCCAGCAGCCGGAGGGATACGCAGTATTTT
CASSRRDTQYF
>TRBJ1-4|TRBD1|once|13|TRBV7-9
TGTGCCAGCAGCTCGGACAGGAATGAAAAACTGTTTTTT
CASSSDRNEKLFF
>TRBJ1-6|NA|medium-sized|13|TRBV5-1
TGCGCCAGCAGCGAAACAGCAAAATCACCCCTCCACTTT
CASSETAKSPLHF
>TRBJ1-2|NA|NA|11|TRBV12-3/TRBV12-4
TGTGCCAGTGGGAGGAACTATGGCTACACCTTC
CASGRNYGYTF
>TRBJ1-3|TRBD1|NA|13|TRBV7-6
TGTGCCAGCAGCTTGGGACAGGGAAACACCATATATTTT
CASSLGQGNTIYF
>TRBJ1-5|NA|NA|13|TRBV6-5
TGTGCCAGCAGGATAACAGTCAATCAGCCCCAGCATTTT
CASRITVNQPQHF
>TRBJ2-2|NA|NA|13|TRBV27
TGTGCCAGCAGTCCCCTATACACCGGGGAGCTGTTTTTT
CASSPLYTGELFF
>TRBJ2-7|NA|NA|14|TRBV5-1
TGCGCCAGCAGGGAACGGGGGGCCCCCTACGAGCAGTACTTC
CASRERGAPYEQYF
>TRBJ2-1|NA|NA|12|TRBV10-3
TGTGCCACCGGACTAGGGGGCAATGAGCAGTTCTTC
CATGLGGNEQFF
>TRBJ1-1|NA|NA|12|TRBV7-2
TGTGCCAGCAGCTTAGGCGGCAGGGTAGCTTTCTTT
CASSLGGRVAFF
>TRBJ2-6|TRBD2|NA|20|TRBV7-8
TGTGCCAGCAGCTCTACTAGCGGGGGGACTCAATTGTCTGGGGCCAACGTCCTGACTTTC
CASSSTSGGTQLSGANVLTF
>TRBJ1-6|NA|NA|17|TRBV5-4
TGTGCCAGCAGCTTGGCGGGTGCCACGGGGGGGAATTCACCCCTCCACTTT
CASSLAGATGGNSPLHF
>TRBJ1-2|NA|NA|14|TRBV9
TGTGCCAGCACCCCAGGAGGGGAGGGGATTGGCTACACCTTC
CASTPGGEGIGYTF
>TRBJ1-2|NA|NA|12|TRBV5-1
TGCGCCAGCAGCTTGGGGACTGGAGGCTACACCTTC
CASSLGTGGYTF
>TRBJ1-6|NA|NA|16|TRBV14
TGTGCCAGCAGCCAAGAGACCGCCGGGAATAATTCACCCCTCCACTTT
CASSQETAGNNSPLHF
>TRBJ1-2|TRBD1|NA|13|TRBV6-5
TGTGCCAGCAGAACTTTAAAAGGGGGCGACTACACCTTC
CASRTLKGGDYTF
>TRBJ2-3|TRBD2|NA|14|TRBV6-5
TGTGCCAGCAGCACCCCGGGACTAGCGGGGACGCAGTATTTT
CASSTPGLAGTQYF
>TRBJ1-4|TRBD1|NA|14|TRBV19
TGTGCCAGTTGCACCGGGACAGCAAATGAAAAACTGTTTTTT
CASCTGTANEKLFF
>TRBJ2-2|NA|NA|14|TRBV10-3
TGTGCCATCAGTGAGGACTTGTACACCGGGGAGCTGTTTTTT
CAISEDLYTGELFF
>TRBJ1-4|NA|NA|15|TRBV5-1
TGCGCCAGCACCCGGTCGGGGGCAACTAATGAAAAACTGTTTTTT
CASTRSGATNEKLFF